The rows below give T cell receptor beta chains drawn from one sample of a study of cytomegalovirus exposure and HLA in healthy donors. Sequenced by immunoSEQ multiplex PCR; TCRdb stores in-frame clones only, minus some. The table lists under 250,000 clones, more than 65% of them singletons. Sequencing was carried out using PBMCs. These receptors all stem from a man younger than 35 in good health and CMV-seronegative. CDR3s include the opening cysteine and the closing phenylalanine or tryptophan. D genes are given only for firm matches. A clone size is listed for some rows: how often the clone was seen (once, few, many), or a class if it is expanded.

clone_size | j_call | v_call | d_call | cdr3_nt | cdr3_aa
few | TRBJ2-2 | TRBV5-1 | TRBD1 | TGCGCCAGCAGCTCCCCCCAGGGGGCGAACACCGGGGAGCTGTTTTTT | CASSSPQGANTGELFF
- | TRBJ1-5 | TRBV28 | - | TGTGCCAGCAGTGAAACACCGGAGGGCAATCAGCCCCAGCATTTT | CASSETPEGNQPQHF
few | TRBJ2-3 | TRBV7-3 | TRBD2 | TGTGCCAGCAGACCGGGGGGACCTATCACAGATACGCAGTATTTT | CASRPGGPITDTQYF
- | TRBJ2-5 | TRBV25-1 | - | TGTGCCAGCCGCGGGGAGAATATAAAAGAGACCCAGTACTTC | CASRGENIKETQYF
- | TRBJ1-2 | TRBV19 | - | TGTGCCAGTAGTAAGAGTGGTCTGGAGCTCTATGGCTACACCTTC | CASSKSGLELYGYTF
- | TRBJ1-2 | TRBV7-8 | - | TGTGCCAGCAGCTTAGCGCCAAAGGAGGGCTACACCTTC | CASSLAPKEGYTF
- | TRBJ1-1 | TRBV4-1 | - | TGCGCCAGCAGCCCCGGGGGGGGAGGCACTGAAGCTTTCTTT | CASSPGGGGTEAFF
- | TRBJ1-5 | TRBV7-9 | - | TGTGCCAGCAGCGCCCGGGGGGGGCCCCAGCATTTT | CASSARGGPQHF
few | TRBJ2-7 | TRBV5-1 | - | TGCGCCAGCAGCTTGGCGGGGTTGCCCTACGAGCAGTACTTC | CASSLAGLPYEQYF
- | TRBJ1-2 | TRBV7-2 | - | TGTGCCAGCAGCCCACAGGGATTTGGCTATGGCTACACCTTC | CASSPQGFGYGYTF
few | TRBJ2-2 | TRBV2 | - | TGTGCCAGCAGTGGGGCGGGCATGCCCGGGGAGCTGTTTTTT | CASSGAGMPGELFF
- | TRBJ2-3 | TRBV9 | TRBD1 | TGTGCCAGCAGCCCGACAGGGACAGGGGTAGATACGCAGTATTTT | CASSPTGTGVDTQYF
few | TRBJ2-7 | TRBV7-9 | - | TGTGCCAGCAGCTTAGGAGAACGCGAGCAGTACTTC | CASSLGEREQYF
- | TRBJ2-2 | TRBV7-2 | TRBD1 | TGTGCCAGCAGCCTCGGGACAGTAGGCGGGGAGCTGTTTTTT | CASSLGTVGGELFF
few | TRBJ1-5 | TRBV12-2 | - | TGTGCAAGTCGCTTAAGACCAAGACAGGGCGGACAGCCCCAGCATTTT | CASRLRPRQGGQPQHF
- | TRBJ1-5 | TRBV30 | TRBD1 | TGTGCCTGGGACGGGACAGGGGGCAATCAGCCCCAGCATTTT | CAWDGTGGNQPQHF
few | TRBJ2-5 | TRBV7-2 | - | TGTGCCAGCAGCTTAGGCAACAGGCAAGAGACCCAGTACTTC | CASSLGNRQETQYF